This record concerns one T cell receptor beta chain sequence. The junction differs from germline at one of its ends, possibly a read error. This sample was included in a study of T cells in tumors after PD-1 blockade. Germline V lookup: CDR1 SEHNR, CDR2 FQNEAQ (reference sequence). The length of the CDR3 is 13 residues. Assay used: immunoSEQ multiplex PCR; TCRdb lists only in-frame clones, some missing. The data hold tens of thousands of clones, with 75% to 80% observed a single time. The chain combines TRBV7-9 with TRBJ2-2; D unclear. The starting material was PBMCs, obtained before anti-PD-1 treatment. This clonotype was sampled from a human donor with basal cell carcinoma. DNA for the CDR3: TGTGCCAGCAGCTTAGCGAACGCCGGGGAGCTGTTTTTT. Protein: CASSLANAGELFF.